A single sample gave rise to the 26 T cell receptor beta chains below, sequenced in a study of blood T cell repertoires in COVID-19. Sequenced by immunoSEQ multiplex PCR; TCRdb stores in-frame clones only, minus some. The table lists approximately 230,000 clones, around 90% of them singletons. What was sequenced was peripheral blood. Receptor source: a man older than 75 with acute or convalescent COVID-19.

This clone was counted once. The junction does not match germline at one end; this may be a read error. The rearrangement uses TRBV6-5 and TRBJ2-7, with a weak D call TRBD1 (6 bases). CDR1 is MNHEY and CDR2 is SVGAGI in the germline V gene. The CDR3 is 15 residues long. CDR3 sequence (DNA): TGTGCCAGCAGTGACTCAGGGGTTCTTTCCTACGAGCAGTACTTC. This sequence encodes CASSDSGVLSYEQYF.

This clone has just one count. The rearrangement links TRBV5-1 to TRBJ2-7; a possible D gene is TRBD2 (5 bases). The CDR3 is 12 amino acids. Trimming shortened V by 4 bases and J by 7 bases, and 12 bases separated the two germline ends. In germline, CDR1 is SGHRS, CDR2 YFSETQ. Here the CDR3 reads CASSPGLGEQYF. The CDR3 DNA is TGCGCCAGCAGCCCGGGGTTAGGGGAGCAGTACTTC.

The sample holds a few counts of this clone. This chain joins TRBV5-1 and TRBJ1-2, with D maybe TRBD1 (5 bases). V dropped 4 bases and J dropped 8 bases, with 21 bases sitting between them. Per the germline V gene, CDR1 is SGHRS and CDR2 is YFSETQ. The CDR3 has 15 amino acids. The CDR3 spells CASSLMGREEAGYTF. For the CDR3, the DNA is TGCGCCAGCAGCCTGATGGGCAGGGAGGAGGCGGGCTACACCTTC.

The gene calls are TRBV27 and TRBJ2-5; D perhaps matches TRBD2 (5 bases). V lost 3 bases, J lost 6 bases, and 11 bases lay in between. CDR1 and CDR2 from the germline V gene are MNHEY and SMNVEV (reference sequence). This CDR3 has 13 residues. The CDR3 protein is CASSFSPGKTQYF. The CDR3, as DNA: TGTGCCAGCAGTTTTTCGCCGGGGAAGACCCAGTACTTC.

V is TRBV6-6 and J is TRBJ1-4, with TRBD1 matching over 7 bases. CDR1 and CDR2 (germline): MNHNY, SVGAGI (reference sequence). V lost 3 bases to trimming and J lost 8 bases; unmatched junction nucleotides: 9. The CDR3 has 15 amino acids. The CDR3 DNA reads as TGTGCCAGCAGTTATGGAGGACAGGCAGGCGAAAAACTGTTTTTT. Its protein is CASSYGGQAGEKLFF.

This sequence joins TRBV13 and TRBJ1-2; TRBD1 matches at 8 bases. Germline CDR1 PRHDT, CDR2 FYEKMQ (reference sequence). This CDR3 comprises 14 residues. J gave up 4 bases and V 6 bases, and 7 bases lay outside the gene matches. The DNA of the CDR3 is TGTGCCAGCAGGGGAGGACAGGGTGGCTATGGCTACACCTTC. It specifies CASRGGQGGYGYTF.

The gene calls are TRBV18 and TRBJ1-1, with D perhaps matching TRBD1 (5 bases). Trimming pared 2 bases from V and 3 bases from J, leaving 13 bases between. Per the germline V gene, CDR1 is KGHSH and CDR2 is LQKENI. The CDR3 loop spans 15 amino acids. CDR3 region: CASSPNGWGDTEAFF. DNA of the CDR3: TGTGCCAGCTCACCAAATGGGTGGGGGGACACTGAAGCTTTCTTT.

The J gene is TRBJ1-6, the V gene TRBV4-1; a possible D gene is TRBD1 (6 bases). CDR3 length: 18 residues. CDR1 is MGHRA and CDR2 is YSYEKL in the germline V gene. Deletions cut 0 bases from V and 7 bases from J, with 19 bases between. In nucleotides, the CDR3 is TGCGCCAGCAGCCAAGATTGGGGACAAACTTTGGTAAATTCACCCCTCCACTTT. This codes for CASSQDWGQTLVNSPLHF.

The genes are TRBV7-8 and TRBJ1-1; 8 bases are shared with TRBD1. J gave up 0 bases and V 5 bases, and 2 bases lay outside the gene matches. This CDR3 spans 14 amino acids. CDR1 and CDR2 from the germline V gene are SGHVS and FQNEAQ. The CDR3 sequence: CASSAGGLNTEAFF. CDR3 in DNA: TGTGCCAGCAGCGCAGGGGGCTTGAACACTGAAGCTTTCTTT. Full variable domain (remainder filled in from reference TRBV7-8 and TRBJ1-1): GAGVSQSPRYKVAKRGQDVALRCDPISGHVSLFWYQQALGQGPEFLTYFQNEAQLDKSGLPSDRFFAERPEGSVSTLKIQRTQQEDSAVYLCASSAGGLNTEAFFGQGTRLTVV.

This clone has a single count. The rearrangement uses TRBV24-1 and TRBJ2-2; weak D call: TRBD1 (5 bases). The V gene lost 4 bases and the J gene lost 3 bases, with 11 bases spanning the gap. This CDR3 comprises 15 residues. CDR1 KGHDR and CDR2 SFDVKD come from the germline V gene. The CDR3 protein is CATSDPGQDTGELFF. Written as DNA, the CDR3 is TGTGCCACCAGTGACCCAGGGCAGGACACCGGGGAGCTGTTTTTT.

The rearrangement joins TRBV7-8 to TRBJ2-5, with 10 bases fitting TRBD1. The CDR3 spans 15 residues. The V and J ends lost 4 bases and 5 bases, in that order; junction bases with no gene match: 7. Germline CDR1 and CDR2: SGHVS and FQNEAQ. CDR3 in amino acids: CASSSSTGGLETQYF. The DNA of the CDR3 is TGTGCCAGCAGCTCCTCGACAGGGGGCTTGGAGACCCAGTACTTC.

V usage is TRBV4-3 and J usage is TRBJ2-1; D unresolved. The germline V gene encodes CDR1 LGHNA and CDR2 YSLEER. This CDR3 has 15 residues. Trimming pared 1 base from V and 5 bases from J, leaving 12 bases between. The CDR3 here is CASSQVGAFDNEQFF. CDR3 DNA: TGCGCCAGCAGCCAAGTGGGCGCGTTTGACAATGAGCAGTTCTTC.

The chain joins TRBV6-5 to TRBJ1-4, with D possibly TRBD1 on 5 matching bases. The CDR3 runs 14 residues. CDR1 is MNHEY and CDR2 is SVGAGI in the germline V gene. Trimming left V 4 bases short and J 0 bases short, with 6 bases between. In nucleotides, the CDR3 is TGTGCCAGCAGTTCGACAGCAACTAATGAAAAACTGTTTTTT. It is translated as CASSSTATNEKLFF.

The chain joins TRBV9 to TRBJ2-3, with TRBD1 matching 8 bases. There are 15 residues in the CDR3. V lost 4 bases, J lost 2 bases, and 6 bases stayed unmatched. Looked up from germline, CDR1 is SGDLS and CDR2 is YYNGEE. CDR3 DNA sequence: TGTGCCAGCAGCTTGACAGGGGCCTCCACAGATACGCAGTATTTT. Protein product: CASSLTGASTDTQYF.

V usage is TRBV28 and J usage is TRBJ1-6; tentatively, D is TRBD1 (5 bases). The germline gives CDR1 MDHEN, CDR2 SYDVKM. The CDR3 sequence is 14 residues long. With 2 bases removed from V and 7 bases from J, the gap between germline ends came to 9 bases. The chain's CDR3 is CASSLGQGNSPLHF. CDR3 coding DNA: TGTGCCAGCAGTTTAGGGCAGGGCAATTCACCCCTCCACTTT.

This clone was detected once. V gene TRBV12-3 or TRBV12-4 combines with J gene TRBJ1-1; TRBD1 aligns across 7 bases. With 6 bases clipped from V and 11 bases from J, the junction kept 12 bases outside the gene matches. CDR3 length: 13 residues. CDR3 nucleotides: TGTGCCAGCAGACCTAGACAGGGCCGGGCGGCTTTCTTT. This gives the protein CASRPRQGRAAFF.

This chain links TRBV5-5 with TRBJ2-2; TRBD1 agrees at 9 bases. Losses at the gene ends were 3 bases for V and 1 base for J; bases not matched to a gene: 1. Germline-derived CDR1 and CDR2 are SGHKS and YYEKEE (reference sequence). CDR3 length equals 15 residues. The CDR3 DNA sequence: TGTGCCAGCAGCTCGGGACAGGGGAACACCGGGGAGCTGTTTTTT. It yields the protein CASSSGQGNTGELFF.

The chain carries TRBV6-2 or TRBV6-3 and TRBJ1-5, with a possible D match to TRBD1 (5 bases). The V gene lost 3 bases and the J gene lost 7 bases, with 16 bases spanning the gap. The CDR3 covers 15 residues. Germline V CDR1 and CDR2: MNHEY, SVGEGT. The DNA of the CDR3 is TGTGCCAGCAGTTATCGTCCGGGGGGTGGCCAGCCCCAGCATTTT. Protein: CASSYRPGGGQPQHF.

The V and J genes are TRBV7-9 and TRBJ1-4; D gene unclear. The germline V gene has CDR1 SEHNR and CDR2 FQNEAQ (reference sequence). The CDR3 totals 15 residues. V was clipped by 5 bases and J by 3 bases, with 13 bases between them. The CDR3 coding sequence is TGTGCCAGCAGCCGTCGGAGGCCTTCTAATGAAAAACTGTTTTTT. It codes for CASSRRRPSNEKLFF.

The V gene is TRBV19, the J gene TRBJ2-7; TRBD1 matches at 9 bases. This CDR3 is 14 amino acids long. The V gene's germline CDR1 is LNHDA and CDR2 SQIVND (reference sequence). J was trimmed by 5 bases and V by 8 bases; bases with no gene match: 10. The CDR3 sequence is CASGRDRDFHEQYF. In DNA, the CDR3 is TGTGCCAGTGGCCGGGACAGGGACTTTCACGAGCAGTACTTC. Variable domain in full (rest from reference TRBV19 and TRBJ2-7): DGGITQSPKYLFRKEGQNVTLSCEQNLNHDAMYWYRQDPGQGLRLIYYSQIVNDFQKGDIAEGYSVSREKKESFPLTVTSAQKNPTAFYLCASGRDRDFHEQYFGPGTRLTVT.

The rearrangement uses TRBV28 and TRBJ1-5; D is unresolved. The V gene's germline CDR1 is MDHEN and CDR2 SYDVKM. V was cut by 6 bases and J by 5 bases, with 8 bases left in between. The CDR3 runs 12 residues. CDR3 nucleotide sequence: TGTGCCAGCAGACTATTACATCAGCCCCAGCATTTT. This gives the protein CASRLLHQPQHF.

This chain connects TRBV5-1 to TRBJ2-2; TRBD1 might be the D (7 bases). This CDR3 spans 15 amino acids. Germline CDR1 reads SGHRS; CDR2 reads YFSETQ. Deletions cut 0 bases from V and 7 bases from J, with 13 bases between. The CDR3 nucleotides read TGCGCCAGCAGCTTGGGTGGCGGGACAGTCGGGGAGCTGTTTTTT. This translates into CASSLGGGTVGELFF.

This clone was picked up one time. The rearrangement links TRBV6-2 or TRBV6-3 to TRBJ2-7; D is unresolved. Per the germline V gene, CDR1 is MNHEY and CDR2 is SVGEGT. This CDR3 is 13 amino acids long. Trimming removed 2 bases from V and 7 bases from J, with 12 bases in between. CDR3 residues: CASSYGDLGEQYF. DNA for the CDR3: TGTGCCAGCAGTTACGGAGACCTTGGGGAGCAGTACTTC.

This chain uses TRBV28 with TRBJ1-5; D may be TRBD1 (5 bases). Trimming shortened V by 3 bases and J by 0 bases, and 9 bases separated the two germline ends. The length of the CDR3 is 15 residues. In germline, CDR1 is MDHEN, CDR2 SYDVKM. CDR3 sequence reads: CASSLGGVSNQPQHF. CDR3 bases: TGTGCCAGCAGTTTGGGAGGGGTTAGCAATCAGCCCCAGCATTTT.

J is TRBJ2-1 and V is TRBV5-1; a weak D match, TRBD2 (5 bases). This CDR3 region has 16 residues. V was pared by 0 bases and J by 0 bases, with 10 bases between. Looked up from germline, CDR1 is SGHRS and CDR2 is YFSETQ. The CDR3 sequence is CASSLDRSGSYNEQFF. As DNA, the CDR3 is TGCGCCAGCAGCTTGGACCGAAGCGGCTCCTACAATGAGCAGTTCTTC.

The chain carries TRBV6-5 and TRBJ1-2; no reliable D call. Germline V gene data show CDR1 as MNHEY and CDR2 as SVGAGI. The CDR3 is 12 residues long. The V end was cut by 5 bases, the J end by 4 bases, with 8 bases between. This chain's CDR3 is CASSTPSYGYTF. The CDR3 region has the DNA TGTGCCAGCAGTACACCCAGCTATGGCTACACCTTC.